This T cell receptor beta chain was profiled in a study of shared clonotypes between healthy human individuals. A note on this clone: What it binds is not known.

About 30,000 T cell genomes, or around 0.2 ug DNA, went into the sorted-subset replicate PCRs. Sequencing used immunoSEQ multiplex PCR; TCRdb keeps in-frame clones, though not all of them. The sample has around 700,000 clones, over 65% seen once; the top ten hold over 1.5%. The V gene's germline CDR1 is SGHRS and CDR2 YFSETQ. The CDR3 length is 15 residues. V lost 5 bases and J 0 bases, leaving 12 bases between the germline ends. The study, taken as a whole, reports: Estimated clonotype richness was generally higher in naive than memory subsets. The low donor count limited represented genetic and exposure-history diversity.

The specimen sequenced was memory CD4+ T cells sorted from blood. Subset in this sample: CD45RA-negative fraction. The genes are TRBV5-1 and TRBJ1-3, with D possibly matching TRBD1 (6 bases). The TCR was taken from a woman aged 25-40 years in good health. In nucleotides, the CDR3 is TGCGCCAGCAGGTCCGGACAGCCCTCTGGAAACACCATATATTTT. It codes for CASRSGQPSGNTIYF. Full variable domain (outside the CDR3, taken from reference TRBV5-1 and TRBJ1-3): KAGVTQTPRYLIKTRGQQVTLSCSPISGHRSVSWYQQTPGQGLQFLFEYFSETQRNKGNFPGRFSGRQFSNSRSEMNVSTLELGDSALYLCASRSGQPSGNTIYFGEGSWLTVV.